Listed below are T cell receptor beta chains from one sample, sequenced in a study of regulatory T cells in long-lasting Graves disease. TCRdb ran MiXCR on the multiplex PCR reads and lists one entry per CDR3 protein. The sample records approximately 470,000 distinct CDR3 sequences, less than 25% being singletons. This specimen consisted of peripheral blood mononuclear cells (PBMCs), obtained when the disease was refractory, from a patient treated with antithyroid drugs. The receptors shown here come from a female donor with Graves disease. Both conserved end residues are part of each CDR3. A D gene is named only where the DNA matches it firmly. Size is omitted from some rows. Given values are once, few, many or a class for expanded clones.

j_call	d_call	v_call	clone_size	cdr3_length	cdr3_aa	cdr3_nt
TRBJ1-2	.	TRBV5-1	few	13	CASSPRETYGYTF	TGCGCCAGCAGCCCCCGGGAGACCTATGGCTACACCTTC
TRBJ1-6	.	TRBV28	many	13	CASRDSVGSPLHF	TGTGCCAGCAGAGACTCGGTCGGGTCACCCCTCCACTTT
TRBJ1-2	.	TRBV19	.	14	CASSILAGSYGYTF	TGTGCCAGTAGTATCTTGGCAGGGAGCTATGGCTACACCTTC
TRBJ2-7	TRBD1	TRBV30	.	13	CACDPGTGGEQYF	TGTGCCTGTGACCCCGGGACAGGAGGCGAGCAGTACTTC
TRBJ1-1	.	TRBV2	many	13	CASRGGRDAEAFF	TGTGCCAGCAGGGGCGGGCGGGATGCTGAAGCTTTCTTT
TRBJ2-5	.	TRBV7-9	.	16	CASSFDRLSLRETQYF	TGTGCCAGCAGCTTTGACAGATTGTCATTAAGAGAGACCCAGTACTTC
TRBJ1-6	TRBD1	TRBV20-1	.	12	CSARQGPKPLHF	TGCAGTGCTCGACAGGGTCCCAAACCCCTCCACTTT
TRBJ2-6	.	TRBV11-2	many	16	CASKGSGFSGANVLTF	TGTGCCAGCAAGGGATCAGGTTTCTCTGGGGCCAACGTCCTGACTTTC
TRBJ2-7	.	TRBV7-9	few	12	CASTSPLAEQYF	TGTGCCAGCACCAGCCCACTGGCCGAGCAGTACTTC
TRBJ2-5	.	TRBV20-1	.	13	CSAREDARETQYF	TGCAGTGCTAGAGAAGACGCGAGAGAGACCCAGTACTTC
TRBJ2-7	TRBD1	TRBV24-1	many	15	CATSDPGQGFYEQYF	TGTGCCACCAGTGACCCCGGACAGGGCTTCTACGAGCAGTACTTC
TRBJ1-2	TRBD1	TRBV19	.	16	CASSPDRDRGIYGYTF	TGTGCCAGTAGCCCCGACCGGGACAGGGGAATCTATGGCTACACCTTC
TRBJ1-1	.	TRBV5-1	few	14	CASSLRDMNTEAFF	TGCGCCAGCAGCTTGAGGGACATGAACACTGAAGCTTTCTTT
TRBJ1-1	.	TRBV6-1	.	15	CASRKPGLTNTEAFF	TGTGCCAGCAGAAAACCGGGACTTACGAACACTGAAGCTTTCTTT
TRBJ2-1	TRBD2	TRBV10-2	once	12	CASSGGYNEQFF	TGCGCCAGCAGCGGGGGGTACAATGAGCAGTTCTTC
TRBJ1-4	TRBD1	TRBV15	many	15	CATSSTGAGSEKLFF	TGTGCCACCAGCTCCACAGGGGCGGGAAGTGAAAAACTGTTTTTT
TRBJ2-5	.	TRBV30	many	14	CAGVDDWDQETQYF	TGTGCCGGGGTGGACGACTGGGACCAAGAGACCCAGTACTTC
TRBJ2-7	TRBD2	TRBV4-1	.	15	CASSHKTSERYEQYF	TGCGCCAGCAGCCATAAGACTAGCGAAAGATACGAGCAGTACTTC
TRBJ2-7	.	TRBV10-3	few	14	CAISESATSYEQYF	TGTGCCATCAGTGAGTCAGCTACTAGTTACGAGCAGTACTTC
TRBJ1-1	.	TRBV20-1	many	12	CSARDLNTEAFF	TGCAGTGCTAGAGATTTGAACACTGAAGCTTTCTTT
TRBJ1-2	.	TRBV12-3/TRBV12-4	many	15	CASRYSPTHQYGYTF	TGTGCCAGCAGATATTCTCCGACCCATCAGTATGGCTACACCTTC
TRBJ2-7	.	TRBV4-3	few	15	CASSPSLSGSYEQYF	TGCGCCAGCAGCCCATCACTTAGCGGCTCCTACGAGCAGTACTTC
TRBJ1-2	.	TRBV19	.	17	CASSIDSGGAGEYGYTF	TGTGCCAGTAGTATAGACTCCGGGGGCGCCGGTGAATATGGCTACACCTTC
TRBJ2-5	TRBD2	TRBV11-2	many	14	CASSSWAGEETQYF	TGTGCCAGCAGCTCGTGGGCGGGAGAGGAGACCCAGTACTTC
TRBJ1-3	TRBD1	TRBV28	many	13	CASSLGQVNTIYF	TGTGCCAGCAGTTTGGGACAGGTCAACACCATATATTTT
TRBJ2-7	.	TRBV2	.	12	CASSEFYNEQYF	TGTGCCAGCAGTGAATTTTACAATGAGCAGTACTTC
TRBJ2-2	TRBD1	TRBV24-1	.	17	CATSGSGTGVLIGELFF	TGTGCCACCAGTGGCTCCGGGACAGGGGTGTTAATCGGGGAGCTGTTTTTT
TRBJ2-2	TRBD1	TRBV28	once	14	CASFAGGLTGELFF	TGTGCCAGTTTCGCAGGGGGCTTAACCGGGGAGCTGTTTTTT
TRBJ2-7	TRBD1	TRBV12-3/TRBV12-4	.	13	CTSRGQGSYEQYF	TGTACCAGCAGGGGACAGGGGTCCTACGAGCAGTACTTC
TRBJ2-7	TRBD2	TRBV30	few	14	CAWRRASGNYEQYF	TGTGCCTGGAGAAGGGCTAGCGGGAACTACGAGCAGTACTTC
TRBJ1-1	TRBD1	TRBV29-1	.	14	CSVEPGQENTEAFF	TGCAGCGTCGAACCGGGACAGGAGAACACTGAAGCTTTCTTT
TRBJ1-5	.	TRBV19	.	15	CASSISAGEGQPQHF	TGTGCCAGTAGTATATCGGCAGGGGAGGGTCAGCCCCAGCATTTT
TRBJ2-3	.	TRBV11-3	.	14	CASSLGSMGDTQYF	TGTGCCAGCAGCTTAGGGAGCATGGGAGATACGCAGTATTTT
TRBJ2-5	TRBD2	TRBV10-3	many	17	CAISESALAGGPETQYF	TGTGCCATCAGTGAGTCTGCTCTAGCGGGAGGGCCGGAGACCCAGTACTTC
TRBJ1-2	TRBD1	TRBV2	many	16	CASSFPRDRDDYGYTF	TGTGCCAGCAGTTTCCCACGGGACAGGGATGACTATGGCTACACCTTC
TRBJ1-2	TRBD1	TRBV5-1	many	17	CASSLDPGTGKASGYTF	TGCGCCAGCAGCTTGGACCCTGGGACAGGCAAAGCCTCGGGCTACACCTTC
TRBJ1-4	.	TRBV6-1	few	14	CASRRGERGEKLFF	TGTGCCAGCAGAAGAGGAGAGAGAGGTGAAAAACTGTTTTTT
TRBJ2-2	.	TRBV6-2/TRBV6-3	few	17	CASSYSPRPGSTGELFF	TGTGCCAGCAGTTACTCACCTCGCCCAGGGTCAACCGGGGAGCTGTTTTTT
TRBJ2-7	TRBD1	TRBV14	.	17	CASSHSTFGTESYEQYF	TGTGCCAGCAGCCATTCTACATTCGGGACAGAGTCCTACGAGCAGTACTTC
TRBJ2-5	TRBD2	TRBV19	.	15	CASRPSGGTSGTQYF	TGTGCCAGTAGACCTAGCGGGGGTACCTCCGGGACCCAGTACTTC
TRBJ2-5	.	TRBV19	.	13	CASKKVGGETQYF	TGTGCCAGTAAGAAGGTGGGAGGAGAGACCCAGTACTTC
TRBJ2-5	.	TRBV6-2/TRBV6-3	.	14	CASSYGLIRVTQYF	TGTGCCAGCAGTTACGGCCTTATTAGGGTGACCCAGTACTTC
TRBJ2-5	TRBD2	TRBV7-3	many	15	CASSFGLAGIGTQYF	TGTGCCAGCAGCTTTGGGCTAGCGGGAATAGGGACCCAGTACTTC
TRBJ2-7	TRBD1	TRBV7-3	many	15	CASSNHGTGDYEQYF	TGTGCCAGCAGTAACCACGGGACAGGGGACTACGAGCAGTACTTC
TRBJ1-2	TRBD1	TRBV6-1	.	14	CASSHGTGSLGYTF	TGTGCCAGCAGCCACGGGACAGGGTCCCTCGGCTACACCTTC
TRBJ2-7	.	TRBV28	many	12	CAIRGGAYEQYF	TGTGCCATCCGAGGGGGGGCCTACGAGCAGTACTTC
TRBJ2-1	.	TRBV7-2	.	15	CASSSRGPTRNEQFF	TGTGCCAGCAGCTCGCGGGGGCCGACCCGCAATGAGCAGTTCTTC
TRBJ2-5	.	TRBV24-1	many	12	CATSEGAETQYF	TGTGCCACCAGTGAAGGGGCAGAGACCCAGTACTTC
TRBJ2-6	TRBD2	TRBV7-2	.	19	CASSLGLAGGLSGANVLTF	TGTGCCAGCAGCTTAGGACTAGCGGGAGGCCTCTCTGGGGCCAACGTCCTGACTTTC
TRBJ2-7	.	TRBV30	few	14	CAWSEGAGVHEQYF	TGTGCCTGGAGTGAGGGCGCAGGCGTCCACGAGCAGTACTTC
TRBJ1-1	.	TRBV27	many	15	CASSITSNMNTEAFF	TGTGCCAGCAGTATCACCTCTAACATGAACACTGAAGCTTTCTTT
TRBJ2-3	.	TRBV2	.	13	CASSLLLTDTQYF	TGTGCCAGCAGTTTACTCCTGACAGATACGCAGTATTTT
TRBJ2-6	.	TRBV20-1	.	16	CSASPGALTGANVLTF	TGCAGTGCTAGCCCGGGGGCTCTAACTGGGGCCAACGTCCTGACTTTC
TRBJ1-1	.	TRBV4-2	.	13	CASSQGGGCEAFF	TGTGCCAGCAGCCAGGGTGGGGGCTGTGAAGCTTTCTTT
TRBJ2-7	TRBD1	TRBV27	few	17	CASSLKSWTGGSYEQYF	TGTGCCAGCAGTTTAAAATCCTGGACAGGGGGGTCATACGAGCAGTACTTC
TRBJ1-5	.	TRBV18	.	17	CASSPYQRGISNQPQHF	TGTGCCAGCTCACCGTATCAGAGGGGGATAAGCAATCAGCCCCAGCATTTT